Listed below are T cell receptor beta chains from one sample, sequenced in a study of regulatory T cells in long-lasting Graves disease. TCRdb recomputed calls from the multiplex PCR reads with MiXCR, one row per CDR3 protein. The table shows just over 600,000 distinct CDR3 sequences, with 15% to 20% occurring only once. The same specimen was also included in a second study, on T cells in Graves' hyperthyroidism and ophthalmopathy.

The specimen comprised peripheral blood mononuclear cells (PBMCs), sampled at new diagnosis, from a patient treated with antithyroid drugs. The receptor set was obtained from a woman younger than 45 with Graves disease. The conserved cysteine and the conserved F or W are not part of the CDR3 here. A row's size may be missing; if present it is once, few, many or a size class.

V: TRBV30
size: many
J: TRBJ1-5
CDR3: AWREGQGGQPQH

V: TRBV9
size: -
J: TRBJ1-3
CDR3: ASSVFKRGATGNTIY

V: TRBV12-3/TRBV12-4
size: -
J: TRBJ2-7
CDR3: ASSGRDWGKYEQY

V: TRBV7-3
size: many
J: TRBJ2-7
CDR3: ASSLSRDNEQY

V: TRBV5-6
size: -
J: TRBJ1-1
CDR3: ASSWGPGEAF

V: TRBV20-1
size: few
J: TRBJ1-1
CDR3: SARDDKNRINTEAF

V: TRBV12-3/TRBV12-4
size: many
J: TRBJ2-7
CDR3: ASSLVRGNYEQY

V: TRBV2
size: many
J: TRBJ2-7
CDR3: ASSDPTRASYEQY

V: TRBV30
size: many
J: TRBJ2-3
CDR3: AWTRRGLTTDTQY

V: TRBV6-1
size: many
J: TRBJ1-6
CDR3: ASSGTGGGKNSPLH

V: TRBV20-1
size: -
J: TRBJ2-7
CDR3: SAAGTRGEQY

V: TRBV29-1
size: few
J: TRBJ1-1
CDR3: SVEDQPYEAF

V: TRBV7-2
size: many
J: TRBJ1-5
CDR3: ASRPGGQEVLQPQH

V: TRBV6-5
size: many
J: TRBJ2-1
CDR3: ASSWTSGRIGEQF

V: TRBV6-1
size: -
J: TRBJ1-1
CDR3: ASTRDGYTEAF

V: TRBV7-9
size: many
J: TRBJ2-7
CDR3: ASSLIQGGYEQY

V: TRBV12-3/TRBV12-4
size: -
J: -
CDR3: ASSRTSGEETQY

V: TRBV6-9
size: -
J: TRBJ1-4
CDR3: ASSYLGDREAGNEKLF

V: TRBV18
size: -
J: TRBJ1-2
CDR3: ASSSGTDSTNYGYT

V: TRBV25-1
size: -
J: TRBJ1-6
CDR3: ASHPGGSNSPLH

V: TRBV28
size: -
J: TRBJ2-1
CDR3: ASSQQGYYNEQF

V: TRBV7-2
size: -
J: TRBJ2-5
CDR3: ASSLAMETQY

V: TRBV15
size: few
J: TRBJ2-1
CDR3: ATSRDRGGEGNEQF

V: TRBV10-3
size: -
J: TRBJ2-1
CDR3: AISPGGDEQF

V: TRBV11-3
size: -
J: TRBJ2-3
CDR3: VSSLGAGGFTDTQY

V: TRBV9
size: many
J: TRBJ1-1
CDR3: ASSEGTVNTEAF

V: TRBV5-1
size: few
J: TRBJ1-4
CDR3: ASSSEDEKLF

V: TRBV7-3
size: once
J: TRBJ1-2
CDR3: ASSRPGRNLYGYT

V: TRBV27
size: few
J: TRBJ2-7
CDR3: ASSRNIAGGTYEQY

V: TRBV11-3
size: -
J: TRBJ2-7
CDR3: ASSAGEYYEQY

V: TRBV2
size: many
J: TRBJ2-5
CDR3: ASDTQGGRY

V: TRBV20-1
size: -
J: TRBJ2-7
CDR3: SARVKGRAYEQY

V: TRBV7-9
size: many
J: TRBJ1-1
CDR3: ASSFHDDRITEAF

V: TRBV7-9
size: many
J: TRBJ2-2
CDR3: ASSSTGLAGTGELF

V: TRBV9
size: many
J: TRBJ2-3
CDR3: ASSRSGPSTDTQY

V: TRBV5-1
size: few
J: TRBJ2-1
CDR3: ASSSESGSSYNEQF

V: TRBV2
size: many
J: TRBJ2-2
CDR3: ASSEGGANTGELF

V: TRBV5-1
size: -
J: TRBJ1-2
CDR3: ASSRGTGGANYGYT

V: TRBV20-1
size: few
J: TRBJ2-3
CDR3: SARVGTSPDFLPPDTQY

V: TRBV6-2/TRBV6-3
size: few
J: TRBJ1-6
CDR3: ASSFRVEAPLH

V: TRBV20-1
size: many
J: TRBJ2-7
CDR3: SARLGGRHSYEQY

V: TRBV28
size: many
J: TRBJ2-4
CDR3: ASSLWGTGLGFIQY

V: TRBV6-1
size: many
J: TRBJ2-1
CDR3: ARDPLRRVYNEQF

V: TRBV19
size: -
J: TRBJ2-7
CDR3: ASSIYPSYEQY

V: TRBV2
size: few
J: TRBJ2-3
CDR3: ASSRAGGTDTQY

V: TRBV5-1
size: many
J: TRBJ1-1
CDR3: ASGLGTVDTEAF

V: TRBV6-5
size: few
J: TRBJ2-1
CDR3: ASSYSSQASSYNEQF

V: TRBV24-1
size: -
J: TRBJ2-1
CDR3: ATGTSGNNEQF

V: TRBV12-3/TRBV12-4
size: few
J: TRBJ2-3
CDR3: ATSGTLTASDTQY

V: TRBV28
size: many
J: TRBJ2-1
CDR3: ASSSTGTSYNEQF

V: TRBV6-1
size: many
J: TRBJ2-1
CDR3: ASSPALAGGHDEQF

V: TRBV20-1
size: many
J: TRBJ1-1
CDR3: SARDRVAVAEAF